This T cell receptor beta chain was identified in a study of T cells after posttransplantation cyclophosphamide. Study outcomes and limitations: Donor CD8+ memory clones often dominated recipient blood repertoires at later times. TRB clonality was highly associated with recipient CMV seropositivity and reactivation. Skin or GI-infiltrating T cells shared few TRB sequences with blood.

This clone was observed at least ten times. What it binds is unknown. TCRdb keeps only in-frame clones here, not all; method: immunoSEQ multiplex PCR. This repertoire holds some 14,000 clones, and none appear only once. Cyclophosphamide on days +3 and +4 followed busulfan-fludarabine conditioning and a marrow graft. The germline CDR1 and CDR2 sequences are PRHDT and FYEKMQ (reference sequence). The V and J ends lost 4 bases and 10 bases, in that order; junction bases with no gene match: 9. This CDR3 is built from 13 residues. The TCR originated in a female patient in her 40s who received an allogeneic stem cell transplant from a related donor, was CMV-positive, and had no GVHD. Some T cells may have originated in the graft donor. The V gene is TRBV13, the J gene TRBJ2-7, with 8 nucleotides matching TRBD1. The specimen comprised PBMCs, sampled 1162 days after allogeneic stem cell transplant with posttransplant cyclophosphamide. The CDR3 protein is CASSSIWTGSQYF. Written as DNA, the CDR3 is TGTGCCAGCAGCTCTATTTGGACAGGGTCCCAGTACTTC.